The sample holds a few counts of the clone carrying this TCR beta chain. The V gene's germline CDR1 is LNHDA and CDR2 SQIVND (reference sequence). There are 15 residues in the CDR3. With 1 base clipped from V and 4 bases from J, the junction kept 3 bases outside the gene matches. This sample stems from a study of blood T cell repertoires in COVID-19. Looking at the study overall: Nucleic acid was either cDNA or gDNA, and it came from T cells, B-cell-depleted T cells, or PBMCs.

As originally analysed: How many nucleated cells were present was estimated from reference gene primer amplification. The table came from immunoSEQ multiplex PCR; TCRdb's copy has only in-frame clones and leaves some out. That table supplies the V and J calls and clone size; D and trimming were determined from the DNA. Of some 150,000 clones listed, approximately 85% are singletons. J is TRBJ1-2 and V is TRBV19, with TRBD1 matching 10 bases. Sequences were obtained from peripheral blood. This clonotype originated in a man between 60 and 75 years old who had recovered from COVID-19. CDR3 bases: TGTGCCAGTAGTATAGGGACAGGGGGAGGCTATGGCTACACCTTC. Its protein product is CASSIGTGGGYGYTF.